Only one count was recorded for the clone carrying this T cell receptor beta chain. This record belongs to a study of blood T cell repertoires in COVID-19. V was cut by 9 bases and J by 5 bases, with 11 bases left in between. There are 13 residues in the CDR3. Per the germline V gene, CDR1 is MNHEY and CDR2 is SVGAGI. The data were produced by immunoSEQ multiplex PCR, yet TCRdb's version contains in-frame clones alone and is incomplete. The sample records 100,000 to 130,000 clones, 70% to 85% being singletons. Specimen: peripheral blood. V and J are TRBV6-5 and TRBJ1-6; D gene ambiguous. The receptor comes from a woman aged 40 to 55 with acute or convalescent COVID-19. The CDR3, as DNA: TGTGCCAGTTTCGAGACAAATAATTCACCCCTCCACTTT. Translated, it gives CASFETNNSPLHF.